This T cell receptor beta chain comes out of a study of T cell responses to AZD1222 COVID-19 vaccine. TCRdb keeps only in-frame clones here, not all; method: immunoSEQ multiplex PCR. The sample records 83,000 or so clones, roughly 90% being singletons. Germline V lookup: CDR1 LGHDT, CDR2 YNNKEL (reference sequence). The CDR3 covers 17 residues. The V gene end was trimmed by 0 bases and the J gene end by 7 bases; junction bases not matched to a gene: 9. This chain connects TRBV3-1 (or the pseudogene TRBV3-2) to TRBJ1-2; the match to TRBD1 covers 12 bases. The sample here was peripheral blood, taken on day 0 of MenACWY control vaccination. This TCR was recovered from an adult in good health. The CDR3 reads CASSQDKLGQGASGYTF. Here the CDR3 DNA reads TGTGCCAGCAGCCAAGATAAGCTGGGACAGGGGGCGAGTGGCTACACCTTC.